A single sample is the source of the 5 T cell receptor beta chains below, sequenced in a study of cytomegalovirus exposure and HLA in healthy donors. Libraries were prepared by immunoSEQ multiplex PCR; TCRdb keeps only in-frame clonotypes and omits some of them. The sample holds more than 250,000 clones, roughly 88% seen once. Sample: PBMCs. The receptors here all came from a woman under 30 in good health and CMV-seronegative.

This chain connects TRBV11-2 to TRBJ1-2, with TRBD1 identical over 8 bases. Germline CDR1 reads SGHAT; CDR2 reads FQNNGV. J gave up 5 bases and V 5 bases, and 10 bases lay outside the gene matches. The CDR3 runs to 15 residues. The chain's CDR3 is CASSQNPQGAYGYTF. Here the CDR3 DNA reads TGTGCCAGCAGCCAGAACCCCCAGGGGGCATATGGCTACACCTTC.

V gene TRBV6-1 combines with J gene TRBJ1-5; no reliable D call. Trimming removed 8 bases at V and 0 bases at J, with 11 bases between. Germline V gives CDR1 MNHNS, CDR2 SASEGT. The CDR3 has 14 amino acids. The CDR3 loop reads CASSGGYSNQPQHF. The CDR3 nucleotides are TGTGCCAGCTCCGGAGGGTATAGCAATCAGCCCCAGCATTTT.

In DNA form, the CDR3 reads TGTGCCAGCAGCCCCCTCGGGACAGGGGTGAGTGGCTACACCTTC. This gives the protein CASSPLGTGVSGYTF. The rearrangement links TRBV7-2 to TRBJ1-2; 10 nucleotides agree with TRBD1. V dropped 5 bases and J dropped 7; count of bases not matched to a gene: 10. The germline V gene encodes CDR1 SGHTA and CDR2 FQGNSA. The CDR3 totals 15 residues.

The chain employs TRBV29-1 and TRBJ1-1; D not certain. The CDR3 spans 16 residues. The ends were cut back, 4 bases at V and 4 bases at J, with 22 bases in the middle. CDR1 SQVTM and CDR2 ANQGSEA come from the germline V gene. Here the CDR3 reads CSVVRWGNNGSTEAFF. CDR3 sequence (DNA): TGCAGCGTTGTAAGGTGGGGTAACAACGGGAGCACTGAAGCTTTCTTT.

The chain joins TRBV7-6 to TRBJ2-7; 12 nucleotides match TRBD2. The CDR3 loop spans 15 amino acids. J gave up 5 bases and V 4 bases, and 6 bases lay outside the gene matches. Germline CDR1 is SGHVS and CDR2 is FNYEAQ. The CDR3 DNA sequence: TGTGCCAGCAGCTCTAGACTAGCGGGAGTCCACGAGCAGTACTTC. The encoded protein is CASSSRLAGVHEQYF.